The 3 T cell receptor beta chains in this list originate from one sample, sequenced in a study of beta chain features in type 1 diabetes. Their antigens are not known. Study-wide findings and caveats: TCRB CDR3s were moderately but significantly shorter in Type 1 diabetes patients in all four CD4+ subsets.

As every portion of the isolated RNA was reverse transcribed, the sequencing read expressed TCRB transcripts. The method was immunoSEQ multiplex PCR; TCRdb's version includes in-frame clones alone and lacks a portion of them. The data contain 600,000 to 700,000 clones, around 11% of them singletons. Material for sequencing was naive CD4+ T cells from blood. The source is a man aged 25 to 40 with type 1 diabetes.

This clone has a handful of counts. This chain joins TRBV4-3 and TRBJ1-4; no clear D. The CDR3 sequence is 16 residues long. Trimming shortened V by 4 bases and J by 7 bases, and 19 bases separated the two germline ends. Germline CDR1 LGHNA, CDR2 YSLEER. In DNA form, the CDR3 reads TGCGCCAGCAGCCGAACCCCAGTGGAGGAGGGTGAAAAACTGTTTTTT. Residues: CASSRTPVEEGEKLFF.

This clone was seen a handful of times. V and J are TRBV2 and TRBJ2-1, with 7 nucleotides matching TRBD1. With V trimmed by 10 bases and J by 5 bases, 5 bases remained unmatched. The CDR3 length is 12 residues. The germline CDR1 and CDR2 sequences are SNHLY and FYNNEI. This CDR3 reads CATADRDNEQFF. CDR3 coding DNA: TGTGCCACCGCAGACAGGGACAATGAGCAGTTCTTC.

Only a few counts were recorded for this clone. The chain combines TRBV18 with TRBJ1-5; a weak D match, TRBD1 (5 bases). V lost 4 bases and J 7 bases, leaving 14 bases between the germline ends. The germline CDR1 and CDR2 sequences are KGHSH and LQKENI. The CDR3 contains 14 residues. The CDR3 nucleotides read TGTGCCAGCTCACGGGAGAGGGGAGGGCAGCCCCAGCATTTT. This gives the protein CASSRERGGQPQHF.